Below, 14 T cell receptor beta chains from the same sample are listed, as sequenced in a study of shared clonotypes between healthy human individuals. Only in-frame clones appear in the TCRdb table, and some are missing; sequencing was by immunoSEQ multiplex PCR. The top ten hold about 1.5% of the sample, which has 850,000 to 1,200,000 clones, more than 60% seen once. The sequenced sample consisted of memory CD4+ T cells sorted from blood. Indicated subset: CD45RA-negative fraction. All receptors derive from a man aged 18 to 29 in good health.

The CDR3 sequence is CASSARTGGNTEAFF. CDR3 sequence (DNA): TGTGCCAGCAGCGCCCGGACAGGGGGCAACACTGAAGCTTTCTTT. The chain couples TRBV11-3 to TRBJ1-1; 11 bases line up with TRBD1. The length of the CDR3 is 15 residues. The junction had 4 bases not matched to a gene; V was cut back by 5 bases and J by 2 bases. Per the germline V gene, CDR1 is SGHNT and CDR2 is YENEEA.

V usage is TRBV27 and J usage is TRBJ2-3; perhaps TRBD2 as D (6 bases). CDR1 and CDR2 (germline): MNHEY, SMNVEV (reference sequence). The length of the CDR3 is 16 residues. Trimming pared 5 bases from V and 4 bases from J, leaving 19 bases between. CDR3 amino acids: CASSPRTTSAADTQYF. DNA for the CDR3: TGTGCCAGCAGTCCACGGACGACTAGTGCGGCAGATACGCAGTATTTT.

There are a few counts of this clone. CDR3 DNA sequence: TGTGCCAGCAGTCCTACTGTCGGTTTGGGCTGGGAGCAGTTCTTC. It codes for CASSPTVGLGWEQFF. J is TRBJ2-1 and V is TRBV27; D uncertain. The V gene's germline CDR1 is MNHEY and CDR2 SMNVEV (reference sequence). The CDR3 loop spans 15 amino acids. V was cut by 5 bases and J by 10 bases, with 21 bases left in between.

The rearrangement joins TRBV5-1 to TRBJ1-5; TRBD1 is a possible D gene (6 bases). The CDR3 consists of 14 residues. The germline V gene has CDR1 SGHRS and CDR2 YFSETQ. V lost 0 bases to trimming and J lost 6 bases, with 10 bases between them. The CDR3 bases are TGCGCCAGCAGCTTGGCAGGGGCAGGTCAGCCCCAGCATTTT. Amino acids: CASSLAGAGQPQHF.

Remarks on this clone: This may be a read error: a much more frequent sequence differs by one nucleotide. CDR3 coding DNA: TGTGCCAGCAGCTTAGAACAGGGTAATTCACCCCTCCACTTT. Protein: CASSLEQGNSPLHF. The chain combines TRBV5-4 with TRBJ1-6; TRBD1 might be the D (6 bases). This CDR3 has 14 amino acids. CDR1 is SGHNT and CDR2 is YYREEE in the germline V gene (reference sequence). V dropped 2 bases and J dropped 6 bases, with 9 bases sitting between them.

This clone was counted between two and nine times. In the same sample, other DNA sequences code for this CDR3. The rearrangement links TRBV2 to TRBJ1-1; unclear D gene. V was pared by 8 bases and J by 1 base, with 5 bases between. The CDR3 runs to 11 residues. Germline V gene data show CDR1 as SNHLY and CDR2 as FYNNEI. The CDR3: CASLRNTEAFF. CDR3 DNA sequence: TGTGCCAGCCTCAGGAACACTGAAGCTTTCTTT.

On this clone itself: Other DNA sequences within the sample encode an identical CDR3. The rearrangement links TRBV10-1 to TRBJ2-1, with 8 bases aligning to TRBD2. Germline CDR1 reads WNHNN; CDR2 reads SYGVQD (reference sequence). V lost 3 bases to trimming and J lost 5 bases; unmatched junction nucleotides: 3. The CDR3 is 14 residues long. In nucleotides, the CDR3 is TGCGCCAGCAGTGAAAGCGGGAGAGACAATGAGCAGTTCTTC. It specifies CASSESGRDNEQFF.

This clone was counted once. J is TRBJ2-2 and V is TRBV30, with D unresolved. The germline gives CDR1 GTSNPN, CDR2 SVGIG (reference sequence). The CDR3 has 17 residues. Between the trimmed V and J ends, which lost 2 bases and 4 bases, there was a span of 20 bases. The CDR3 nucleotides are TGTGCCTGGAGTCCCCCCAGGAGCACCGGCCGCACCGGGGAGCTGTTTTTT. This gives the protein CAWSPPRSTGRTGELFF.

The count of this clone is one. The J gene is TRBJ2-3, the V gene TRBV5-1; no definite D call. V lost 1 base and J lost 0, with 9 bases in between. Germline CDR1 SGHRS, CDR2 YFSETQ. The CDR3 is 15 amino acids. This CDR3 reads CASSLPATSTDTQYF. The CDR3 bases are TGCGCCAGCAGCTTGCCGGCGACTAGCACAGATACGCAGTATTTT.

The rearrangement uses TRBV2 and TRBJ1-3, with D tentatively TRBD1 (6 bases). The CDR3 length is 17 residues. From germline, CDR1 is SNHLY and CDR2 FYNNEI. V gave up 5 bases and J gave up 0 bases, with 17 bases separating them. CDR3 nucleotides: TGTGCCAGCAGTTACACGGGGGGCCTCAACTCTGGAAACACCATATATTTT. Protein sequence: CASSYTGGLNSGNTIYF.

V gene TRBV2 combines with J gene TRBJ1-6; 7 bases align to TRBD1. Germline V gives CDR1 SNHLY, CDR2 FYNNEI. V shed 3 bases, J shed 8 bases, and the junction held 13 bases outside the gene matches. The CDR3 sequence is 17 residues long. DNA of the CDR3: TGTGCCAGCAGTGACGGGTGGGAGGGGGCGGTAGATTCACCCCTCCACTTT. This encodes CASSDGWEGAVDSPLHF.

The rearrangement uses TRBV6-1 and TRBJ1-1; TRBD1 aligns across 7 bases. The CDR3 spans 14 residues. Unmatched junction bases numbered 8, after V lost 6 bases and J lost 4 bases. Germline CDR1 reads MNHNS; CDR2 reads SASEGT. The CDR3 loop is CASRTTGSGTEAFF. CDR3 DNA: TGTGCCAGCAGAACGACAGGGTCGGGCACTGAAGCTTTCTTT.

The gene calls are TRBV10-1 and TRBJ2-2; D unresolved. In germline, CDR1 is WNHNN, CDR2 SYGVQD (reference sequence). The CDR3 contains 15 residues. The germline V and J ends were trimmed by 3 bases and 6 bases, with 14 bases remaining between them. CDR3 coding DNA: TGCGCCAGCAGTGACCTAGGGAAGGGCGCCGGGGAGCTGTTTTTT. This translates into CASSDLGKGAGELFF.

This clone has just one count. The V gene is TRBV10-3, the J gene TRBJ1-2; tentative D call: TRBD1 (6 bases). There are 16 residues in the CDR3. The germline V and J ends were trimmed by 3 bases and 8 bases, with 22 bases remaining between them. Germline values: CDR1 ENHRY, CDR2 SYGVKD. CDR3 in DNA: TGTGCCATCAGTGACTCCTGGACAGTTTTGCCCACGGGCTACACCTTC. This gives the protein CAISDSWTVLPTGYTF.